This is a list of T cell receptor beta chains from one sample in a study of cytomegalovirus exposure and HLA in healthy donors. Sequencing was performed with immunoSEQ multiplex PCR; in TCRdb, only in-frame clones are kept and a portion is missing. The profile covers a few hundred thousand clones, with approximately 87% appearing a single time and roughly 1% taken by the ten largest. The sample taken for sequencing was PBMCs. These receptors originate from a woman aged 18-29 years in good health and CMV-seronegative. CDR3s include the opening cysteine and the closing phenylalanine or tryptophan. The D gene is left open where the match is weak. The size of a clone is reported for some rows only, either as once, few or many, or as a class for expanded clones.

v_gene,j_gene,abundance,d_gene,CDR3nt,CDR3aa
TRBV6-5,TRBJ2-7,NA,TRBD2,TGTGCCAGCAGTTACTCTTTGCTAGCGGAGGTCTACGAGCAGTACTTC,CASSYSLLAEVYEQYF
TRBV4-1,TRBJ2-7,once,NA,TGCGCCAGCAGCTCCCTCCATGGCGGGGTCTACGAGCAGTACTTC,CASSSLHGGVYEQYF
TRBV14,TRBJ1-1,NA,TRBD1,TGTGCCAGCAGCCGATTCCCCCCCCAGGGGGCCCTGAACACTGAAGCTTTCTTT,CASSRFPPQGALNTEAFF
TRBV5-1,TRBJ1-6,NA,NA,TGCGCCAGCAGCTCGCGGTTCGACTCCTATAATTCACCCCTCCACTTT,CASSSRFDSYNSPLHF
TRBV4-1,TRBJ1-2,once,NA,TGCGCCAGCAGCCCACCAGACAGAAACTATGGCTACACCTTC,CASSPPDRNYGYTF
TRBV6-4,TRBJ1-1,NA,TRBD1,TGTGCCAGCAGCAAAGAAACCGGGACAGGGGGCTCGAACACTGAAGCTTTCTTT,CASSKETGTGGSNTEAFF
TRBV5-6,TRBJ2-7,NA,NA,TGTGCCAGCAGCCTGGACCCATTTTTTCGGGAGCAGTACTTC,CASSLDPFFREQYF
TRBV6-5,TRBJ1-4,NA,TRBD1,TGTGCCAGCAGCCAACAGGGGGCATATGAAAAACTGTTTTTT,CASSQQGAYEKLFF
TRBV29-1,TRBJ1-2,NA,NA,TGCAGCGTAGAATACAGCACGGGGAAGATCTATGGCTACACCTTC,CSVEYSTGKIYGYTF
TRBV6-5,TRBJ1-1,NA,TRBD1,TGTGCCAGCAGTTCACTAGGACAGGGAGGGAACACTGAAGCTTTCTTT,CASSSLGQGGNTEAFF
TRBV18,TRBJ2-2,NA,TRBD2,TGTGCCAGCTCACCACTCCCCCCGGGCGTAGCGGGGTACTCAGGGGACACCGGGGAGCTGTTTTTT,CASSPLPPGVAGYSGDTGELFF
TRBV28,TRBJ2-7,NA,NA,TGTGCCAGCAGCAACAGGGTTCCGGCTTACTACGAGCAGTACTTC,CASSNRVPAYYEQYF
TRBV10-3,TRBJ1-1,NA,NA,TGTGCCATGAAGGCAGCAGGGAAAGACACTGAAGCTTTCTTT,CAMKAAGKDTEAFF
TRBV6-5,TRBJ1-1,NA,NA,TGTGCCAGCAGAGCGTCCGGGACTGAAGCTTTCTTT,CASRASGTEAFF
TRBV7-3,TRBJ2-5,NA,TRBD2,TGTGCCAGCAGCCCGACTAGCGGGAGCGGGACCCAGTACTTC,CASSPTSGSGTQYF
TRBV30,TRBJ2-1,NA,TRBD2,TGTGCCTGCCTAGCGGGATCCTCCTACAATGAGCAGTTCTTC,CACLAGSSYNEQFF
TRBV19,TRBJ2-1,NA,TRBD2,TGTGCCAGTAATAAAGGCGGGAGGTTTTATGAGCAGTTCTTC,CASNKGGRFYEQFF
TRBV1,TRBJ2-1,NA,NA,TGCACCAGCAGCCAACCCACAGGGGTGGACGACAATGAGCAGTTCTTC,CTSSQPTGVDDNEQFF
TRBV7-3,TRBJ2-1,NA,TRBD1,TGTGCCAGCAGCCTAATCCCTGGGACAGGGGGGCTTGGGCAGTTCTTC,CASSLIPGTGGLGQFF
TRBV19,TRBJ2-2,NA,TRBD2,TGTGCCAGCCGCGGGACTAAAACCGGGGAGCTGTTTTTT,CASRGTKTGELFF
TRBV11-2,TRBJ2-7,NA,TRBD2,TGTGCCAGCAGCTTAGCGGGACTAGCGGATTACGAGCAGTACTTC,CASSLAGLADYEQYF
TRBV9,TRBJ2-1,NA,TRBD2,TGTGCCAGCACGGGAGGAGGTTTCAATGAGCAGTTCTTC,CASTGGGFNEQFF
TRBV9,TRBJ2-1,NA,NA,TGTGCCAGCAGCGTAGGCTGGACCGAGGGCAATGAGCAGTTCTTC,CASSVGWTEGNEQFF
TRBV6-5,TRBJ2-7,NA,TRBD2,TGTGCCAGCAGGGACACTAGCGGGGGCTCCTACGAGCAGTACTTC,CASRDTSGGSYEQYF
TRBV11-2,TRBJ2-5,NA,TRBD1,TGTGCCAGCAGCCAGGACAGGGGGCTATTGGAGACCCAGTACTTC,CASSQDRGLLETQYF
TRBV7-8,TRBJ1-2,NA,NA,TGTGCCAGCAGCTTAGGCAGTTTCGAAGTCTATGGCTACACCTTC,CASSLGSFEVYGYTF
TRBV28,TRBJ1-5,NA,NA,TGTGCCAGTAGAGATGGACTGCCTCGGCGGGGCAATCAGCCCCAGCATTTT,CASRDGLPRRGNQPQHF
TRBV27,TRBJ1-5,once,NA,TGTGCCAGCAGTTTATCTCGGGGGATCAGCAATCAGCCCCAGCATTTT,CASSLSRGISNQPQHF
TRBV6-1,TRBJ2-7,NA,TRBD1,TGTGCCAGCGGAGACAGGGGCTACGAGCAGTACTTC,CASGDRGYEQYF
TRBV7-9,TRBJ1-2,few,TRBD1,TGTGCCAGCAGCCCCATGGCACAGGGGACTTATGGCTACACCTTC,CASSPMAQGTYGYTF
TRBV28,TRBJ2-7,NA,NA,TGTGCCAGCAGCAGGGCGCCCTCGACGGGCGAGCAGTACTTC,CASSRAPSTGEQYF
TRBV28,TRBJ2-6,NA,TRBD1,TGTGCCAGCAGTTTACAGGGGGCGGGCGCTGGGGCCAACGTCCTGACTTTC,CASSLQGAGAGANVLTF
TRBV2,TRBJ1-5,NA,NA,TGTGCCAGCAGTGGCCGGGAAAATCAGCCCCAGCATTTT,CASSGRENQPQHF
TRBV28,TRBJ2-3,once,NA,TGTGCCAGCAGGCAACGTACCCTTAGCCGGGGCACAGATACGCAGTATTTT,CASRQRTLSRGTDTQYF
TRBV30,TRBJ1-4,NA,NA,TGTGCCTGGAGAATTCGGAGGAATGAAAAACTGTTTTTT,CAWRIRRNEKLFF
TRBV7-2,TRBJ2-7,NA,NA,TGTGCCAGCAGCTCCCAGTACTACGAGCAGTACTTC,CASSSQYYEQYF
TRBV5-4,TRBJ1-2,NA,NA,TGTGCCAGCAGCCTGGTCATGACAGAGAACTATGGCTACACCTTC,CASSLVMTENYGYTF
TRBV19,TRBJ2-2,NA,NA,TGTGCCAGCCACTCGGGACTCTCGAACACCGGGGAGCTGTTTTTT,CASHSGLSNTGELFF